This record concerns one T cell receptor beta chain sequence. The CDR3 sequence is 15 residues long. Looked up from germline, CDR1 is LGHNA and CDR2 is YSLEER. With V trimmed by 4 bases and J by 5 bases, 4 bases remained unmatched. 13 Jbeta primers and 60 Vbeta primers were used for the PCR. TCRdb keeps only in-frame clones here, not all; method: immunoSEQ multiplex PCR. The table has 140,000 to 150,000 clones, 75% to 85% seen once. These data come from a study of cytomegalovirus exposure and HLA in healthy donors. This chain links TRBV4-3 with TRBJ1-6, with TRBD1 matching over 8 bases. This TCR was recovered from a man aged 35-49 years in good health and CMV-seronegative. The specimen sequenced was PBMCs. This CDR3 is CASSPTGEDNSPLHF. CDR3 coding DNA: TGCGCCAGCAGCCCGACAGGGGAGGATAATTCACCCCTCCACTTT.